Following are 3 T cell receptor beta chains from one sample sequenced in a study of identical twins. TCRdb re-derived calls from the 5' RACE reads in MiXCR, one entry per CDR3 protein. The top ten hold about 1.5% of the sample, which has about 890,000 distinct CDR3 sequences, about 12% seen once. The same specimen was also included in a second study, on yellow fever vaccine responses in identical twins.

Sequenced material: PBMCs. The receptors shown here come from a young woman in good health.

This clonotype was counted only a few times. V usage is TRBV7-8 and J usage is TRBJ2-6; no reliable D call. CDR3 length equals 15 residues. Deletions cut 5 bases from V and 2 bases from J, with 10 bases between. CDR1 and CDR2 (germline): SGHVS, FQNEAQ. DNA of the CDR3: TGTGCCAGCAGCCCACAGTTAACTGGGGCCAACGTCCTGACTTTC. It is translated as CASSPQLTGANVLTF.

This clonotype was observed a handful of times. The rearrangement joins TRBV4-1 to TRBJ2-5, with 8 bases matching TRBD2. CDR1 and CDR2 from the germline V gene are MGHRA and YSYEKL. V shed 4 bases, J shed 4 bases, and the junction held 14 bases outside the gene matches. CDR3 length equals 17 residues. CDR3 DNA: TGCGCCAGCAGCCTCGGGGAAGCGAAAGCGGGAGTAGAGACCCAGTACTTC. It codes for CASSLGEAKAGVETQYF.

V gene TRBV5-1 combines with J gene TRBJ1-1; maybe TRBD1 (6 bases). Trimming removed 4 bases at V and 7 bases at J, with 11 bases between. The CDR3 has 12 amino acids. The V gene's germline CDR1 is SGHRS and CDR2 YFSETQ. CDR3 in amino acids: CASSQRGGEAFF. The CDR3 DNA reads TGCGCCAGCAGCCAGAGGGGGGGTGAAGCTTTCTTT. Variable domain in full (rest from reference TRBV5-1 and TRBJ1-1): KAGVTQTPRYLIKTRGQQVTLSCSPISGHRSVSWYQQTPGQGLQFLFEYFSETQRNKGNFPGRFSGRQFSNSRSEMNVSTLELGDSALYLCASSQRGGEAFFGQGTRLTVV.